This TCR beta chain is drawn from a study of CD8+CD57+ T cells in acquired aplastic anemia. As for the study in general: Sequencing produced an average of roughly 11 million reads per healthy donor for CD4+ cells. Notes on the study in general: Patients and controls shared twenty-nine CD8+ CDR3 sequences.

The CDR3 is made up of 16 amino acids. V shed 0 bases and J 4 bases; nucleotides not matched to a gene: 8. The germline V gene encodes CDR1 SGDLS and CDR2 YYNGEE. This clonotype was counted many times. The target antigen is unknown. Genomic DNA provided the template from which TCR beta VDJ and CDR3 profiles were obtained. From the reads, TCRdb called clonotypes with MiXCR, one entry per CDR3 protein. The sample has some 410,000 distinct CDR3 sequences, 65% to 80% seen once. This sequence originates from a human donor in good health, serving as a control. The V call is TRBV9, the J call TRBJ2-3, with 7 bases matching TRBD1. Sequences were obtained from sorted CD4+, CD8+, or CD8+CD57+ T cells (not recorded which) from PBMCs. CDR3 DNA sequence: TGTGCCAGCAGCGTAGCTACGAGGGACAGTTCAGATACGCAGTATTTT. It is translated as CASSVATRDSSDTQYF.